One sample yielded the 27 T cell receptor beta chains listed below, sequenced in a study of CD8 T cells in Susac syndrome. An amount of RNA that ranged from about 0.45 to 1 ug was reverse transcribed with random hexamers. TCRdb re-analysed the immunoSEQ multiplex PCR reads in MiXCR, keeping a single row per CDR3 protein. The data show roughly 200,000 distinct CDR3 sequences, 90% to 95% seen once. Sample: CD4+ T cells from PBMCs. These receptors were obtained from a human donor with Susac syndrome.

The chain recombines TRBV12-3 or TRBV12-4 with TRBJ1-2, with a tentative D call TRBD1 (5 bases). Trimming stripped 2 bases from V and 7 bases from J, with 8 bases between. This CDR3 spans 12 amino acids. CDR3 loop: CASSLSGRGYTF. CDR3 nucleotides: TGTGCCAGCAGTTTATCAGGGCGTGGCTACACCTTC.

The gene calls are TRBV5-1 and TRBJ2-1; 12 bases line up with TRBD2. Germline loops: CDR1 SGHRS, CDR2 YFSETQ. After removal of 1 base from V and 8 bases from J, the junction contained 7 bases not matched to a gene. This CDR3 has 16 amino acids. The CDR3 is CASSLHRLAGEDEQFF. The CDR3 region has the DNA TGCGCCAGCAGCTTGCACCGACTAGCGGGGGAGGATGAGCAGTTCTTC.

This sequence joins TRBV20-1 and TRBJ1-2, with 10 bases matching TRBD1. Unmatched junction bases numbered 8, after V lost 6 bases and J lost 7 bases. Germline-derived CDR1 and CDR2 are DFQATT and SNEGSKA (reference sequence). This CDR3 spans 13 amino acids. This CDR3 is CSAAGQGGSGYTF. The CDR3 DNA reads as TGCAGTGCAGCTGGACAGGGGGGTAGTGGCTACACCTTC.

This chain connects TRBV6-2 or TRBV6-3 to TRBJ2-5; no firm D call. CDR3 length equals 12 residues. Germline CDR1 reads MNHEY; CDR2 reads SVGEGT. Trimming removed 8 bases at V and 1 base at J, with 8 bases between. The CDR3 nucleotides are TGTGCCAGCCGACACCGCCAAGAGACCCAGTACTTC. It yields the protein CASRHRQETQYF.

The rearrangement joins TRBV19 to TRBJ1-1, with TRBD1 as a possible D gene (5 bases). With 5 bases removed from V and 0 bases from J, the gap between germline ends came to 19 bases. This CDR3 is built from 17 residues. Germline CDR1 and CDR2: LNHDA and SQIVND (reference sequence). CDR3 protein: CASSPPGKTDMNTEAFF. The CDR3 coding sequence is TGTGCCAGTAGTCCACCAGGGAAGACAGACATGAACACTGAAGCTTTCTTT.

This chain links TRBV4-1 with TRBJ2-5; 9 bases map to TRBD2. The CDR3 has 14 residues. Germline assignment: CDR1 MGHRA and CDR2 YSYEKL. After removal of 5 bases from V and 5 bases from J, the junction contained 6 bases not matched to a gene. CDR3 loop: CASSFSSGGETQYF. As DNA, the CDR3 is TGCGCCAGCAGCTTCTCCAGCGGGGGGGAGACCCAGTACTTC.

V gene TRBV20-1 combines with J gene TRBJ1-2, with 7 bases identical to TRBD1. The CDR3 totals 13 residues. Losses at the gene ends were 4 bases for V and 4 bases for J; bases not matched to a gene: 6. The germline V gene has CDR1 DFQATT and CDR2 SNEGSKA (reference sequence). Here the CDR3 reads CSATLAGGYGYTF. The CDR3, as DNA: TGCAGTGCTACGCTGGCAGGGGGCTATGGCTACACCTTC.

This chain connects TRBV29-1 to TRBJ2-2, with 9 bases fitting TRBD1. The CDR3 sequence is 14 residues long. The junction had 3 bases not matched to a gene; V was cut back by 6 bases and J by 1 base. Germline loops: CDR1 SQVTM, CDR2 ANQGSEA. The CDR3 is CSVHRGQNTGELFF. CDR3 coding DNA: TGCAGCGTACACAGGGGGCAGAACACCGGGGAGCTGTTTTTT.

Only one count was recorded for this clonotype. The chain carries TRBV13 and TRBJ1-2; D perhaps matches TRBD1 (5 bases). There are 14 residues in the CDR3. CDR1 PRHDT and CDR2 FYEKMQ come from the germline V gene (reference sequence). Trimming shortened V by 5 bases and J by 0 bases, and 10 bases separated the two germline ends. The CDR3 is CASSTRVTNYGYTF. The DNA for the CDR3 is TGTGCCAGCAGCACCAGGGTCACTAACTATGGCTACACCTTC.

The V gene is TRBV7-2, the J gene TRBJ2-3; TRBD1 is a possible D gene (6 bases). This CDR3 has 14 amino acids. CDR1 and CDR2 from the germline V gene are SGHTA and FQGNSA. Trimming took off 5 bases at V and 2 bases at J, with 11 bases between the two ends. The CDR3 loop reads CASSQGPLTDTQYF. The CDR3 region has the DNA TGTGCCAGCAGCCAGGGGCCCCTCACAGATACGCAGTATTTT.

This clonotype has a single count. The chain employs TRBV20-1 and TRBJ2-1, with 11 bases that match TRBD2. The germline gives CDR1 DFQATT, CDR2 SNEGSKA (reference sequence). The CDR3 contains 15 residues. V dropped 6 bases and J dropped 5; count of bases not matched to a gene: 9. CDR3 sequence (DNA): TGCAGTGCAAAGCATAGCGGGGGGGGTCACAATGAGCAGTTCTTC. It encodes CSAKHSGGGHNEQFF.

The V call is TRBV11-2, the J call TRBJ2-3; TRBD2 is a possible D gene (7 bases). Per germline, CDR1 SGHAT and CDR2 FQNNGV. The CDR3 sequence is 17 residues long. Trimming stripped 2 bases from V and 3 bases from J, with 18 bases between. Written as DNA, the CDR3 is TGTGCCAGCAGCTTAAACGGTCGCAGGGGAGGGACAGATACGCAGTATTTT. Translation: CASSLNGRRGGTDTQYF. The variable domain in full, with the rest retrieved from reference TRBV11-2 and TRBJ2-3, is EAGVAQSPRYKIIEKRQSVAFWCNPISGHATLYWYQQILGQGPKLLIQFQNNGVVDDSQLPKDRFSAERLKGVDSTLKIQPAKLEDSAVYLCASSLNGRRGGTDTQYFGPGTRLTVL.

The rearrangement joins TRBV4-1 to TRBJ1-4; D call uncertain. CDR3 length: 16 residues. Trimming took 0 bases from V and 7 from J, leaving 15 bases between them. Germline V gives CDR1 MGHRA, CDR2 YSYEKL. CDR3: CASSQDPPGLGEKLFF. As DNA, the CDR3 is TGCGCCAGCAGCCAAGATCCACCCGGTCTCGGTGAAAAACTGTTTTTT.

The chain is built from TRBV20-1 and TRBJ2-3; TRBD2 matches at 7 bases. The V gene end was trimmed by 5 bases and the J gene end by 1 base; junction bases not matched to a gene: 15. Germline CDR1 and CDR2: DFQATT and SNEGSKA (reference sequence). This CDR3 spans 17 amino acids. CDR3 bases: TGCAGTGCTGCCCGCCGGTCTAGCGGTGTGGGCACAGATACGCAGTATTTT. Residues: CSAARRSSGVGTDTQYF.

The V gene is TRBV7-3, the J gene TRBJ1-1; D is ambiguous. V was trimmed by 5 bases and J by 1 base, leaving 8 bases between them. The CDR3 consists of 13 residues. Germline-derived CDR1 and CDR2 are SGHTA and FQGTGA. CDR3 loop: CASSQIPNTEAFF. CDR3 bases: TGTGCCAGCAGCCAGATACCGAACACTGAAGCTTTCTTT.

The V gene is TRBV4-1, the J gene TRBJ1-1; the D is unclear. V was trimmed by 3 bases and J by 6 bases, leaving 5 bases between them. CDR1 MGHRA and CDR2 YSYEKL come from the germline V gene. This CDR3 comprises 11 residues. CDR3 in amino acids: CASSHPAEAFF. In DNA, the CDR3 is TGCGCCAGCAGCCACCCTGCTGAAGCTTTCTTT.

This sequence joins TRBV5-1 and TRBJ1-1; 7 nucleotides agree with TRBD1. This CDR3 comprises 14 residues. Germline V gives CDR1 SGHRS, CDR2 YFSETQ. With V trimmed by 3 bases and J by 4 bases, 6 bases remained unmatched. CDR3: CASSSDRVGTEAFF. CDR3 DNA: TGCGCCAGCAGCTCCGACAGGGTTGGCACTGAAGCTTTCTTT.

The chain has TRBV29-1 and TRBJ2-5; D tentatively reads TRBD1 or TRBD2 (6 bases each). The length of the CDR3 is 13 residues. Deletions cut 5 bases from V and 5 bases from J, with 15 bases between. Germline V CDR1 and CDR2: SQVTM, ANQGSEA. The CDR3: CSVQAGGGETQYF. The CDR3 nucleotides read TGCAGCGTTCAAGCCGGGGGCGGGGAGACCCAGTACTTC.

This chain connects TRBV7-9 to TRBJ1-2; D perhaps matches TRBD1 (5 bases). Per the germline V gene, CDR1 is SEHNR and CDR2 is FQNEAQ (reference sequence). Trimming left V 7 bases short and J 1 base short, with 10 bases between. CDR3 length equals 13 residues. CDR3 bases: TGTGCCAGCACGTCGACAGATAACTATGGCTACACCTTC. It specifies CASTSTDNYGYTF.

The V call is TRBV28, the J call TRBJ1-2; D is unresolved. CDR1 and CDR2 from the germline V gene are MDHEN and SYDVKM. Deletions cut 4 bases from V and 8 bases from J, with 11 bases between. The CDR3 spans 12 residues. The CDR3 is CASSSGSRGYTF. Written as DNA, the CDR3 is TGTGCCAGCAGTTCCGGGAGTCGGGGCTACACCTTC.

V gene TRBV29-1 combines with J gene TRBJ2-7, with D uncertain. Germline CDR1 reads SQVTM; CDR2 reads ANQGSEA. The CDR3 is made up of 11 amino acids. Deletions cut 5 bases from V and 2 bases from J, with 7 bases between. DNA for the CDR3: TGCAGCGTTCAAGGGCCCTACGAGCAGTACTTC. It specifies CSVQGPYEQYF.

V is TRBV2 and J is TRBJ2-6; D unclear. Germline CDR1 reads SNHLY; CDR2 reads FYNNEI. V was cut by 9 bases and J by 0 bases, with 6 bases left in between. The CDR3 is 13 residues long. The CDR3 reads CASESSGANVLTF. DNA for the CDR3: TGTGCCAGTGAGAGCTCTGGGGCCAACGTCCTGACTTTC.

This clonotype occurred once. This sequence joins TRBV12-3 or TRBV12-4 and TRBJ2-7; D gene uncertain. The V end was cut by 4 bases, the J end by 6 bases, with 16 bases between. The CDR3 loop spans 14 amino acids. Here the CDR3 reads CASSWVGFASEQYF. The CDR3 DNA is TGTGCCAGCAGTTGGGTGGGGTTCGCCTCCGAGCAGTACTTC.

This chain links TRBV7-9 with TRBJ2-1, with D perhaps TRBD1 (6 bases). The germline V gene encodes CDR1 SEHNR and CDR2 FQNEAQ (reference sequence). The CDR3 spans 15 residues. V was pared by 5 bases and J by 5 bases, with 16 bases between. CDR3 region: CASSPRGSGDNEQFF. Written as DNA, the CDR3 is TGTGCCAGCAGCCCGAGGGGGAGCGGTGACAATGAGCAGTTCTTC.

The sample holds one count of this clonotype. The CDR3 reads CASSSGWGNTEAFF. CDR3 bases: TGTGCCAGCAGTTCAGGGTGGGGTAACACTGAAGCTTTCTTT. This chain joins TRBV12-3 or TRBV12-4 and TRBJ1-1; D might be TRBD1 (5 bases). Trimming stripped 4 bases from V and 2 bases from J, with 11 bases between. The CDR3 extends over 14 amino acids.

CDR3 amino acids: CASSLRGGRQETQYF. CDR3 DNA sequence: TGCGCCAGCAGCTTGAGGGGGGGGCGTCAAGAGACCCAGTACTTC. The chain combines TRBV5-1 with TRBJ2-5; TRBD2 might be the D (7 bases). The germline CDR1 and CDR2 sequences are SGHRS and YFSETQ. CDR3 length equals 15 residues. The ends were cut back, 1 base at V and 2 bases at J, with 12 bases in the middle.

The chain joins TRBV19 to TRBJ2-7; D perhaps matches TRBD2 (6 bases). Trimming shortened V by 3 bases and J by 0 bases, and 12 bases separated the two germline ends. The CDR3 runs to 15 residues. Germline V gene sequence: CDR1 LNHDA, CDR2 SQIVND (reference sequence). The CDR3: CASSIPRGSSYEQYF. CDR3 nucleotides: TGTGCCAGTAGTATTCCCCGGGGGAGCTCCTACGAGCAGTACTTC.